The 12 T cell receptor beta chains in this list originate from one sample, sequenced in a study of OX40 agonist ivuxolimab in advanced cancers. Clones were read by immunoSEQ multiplex PCR, and TCRdb kept only the in-frame ones, dropping some. Of under 80,000 clones in the sample, more than 85% are singletons; the top ten hold roughly a tenth. Sequenced material: CD4+ or CD8+ T cells sorted from blood, taken in a trial of the OX40 agonist ivuxolimab. The receptors stem from an adult with an advanced solid tumor such as melanoma, head and neck, liver or kidney cancer.

V usage is TRBV10-2 and J usage is TRBJ1-2; D ambiguous. The length of the CDR3 is 14 residues. Germline lookup yields CDR1 WSHSY and CDR2 SAAADI. V lost 3 bases and J lost 2, with 10 bases in between. CDR3 in amino acids: CASSETGSNYGYTF. CDR3 DNA sequence: TGCGCCAGCAGTGAAACGGGGTCCAACTATGGCTACACCTTC.

The rearrangement uses TRBV2 and TRBJ2-7, with no clear D. CDR3 length equals 15 residues. CDR1 SNHLY and CDR2 FYNNEI come from the germline V gene. Trimming left V 2 bases short and J 2 bases short, with 13 bases between. The CDR3 sequence is CASSESGPFPYEQYF. The CDR3 nucleotides read TGTGCCAGCAGTGAATCCGGCCCTTTTCCCTACGAGCAGTACTTC.

The V gene is TRBV19, the J gene TRBJ2-1; D is unresolved. V was shortened by 3 bases and J by 10 bases, with 10 bases between the two germline ends. CDR3 size: 12 residues. Germline assignment: CDR1 LNHDA and CDR2 SQIVND (reference sequence). CDR3 in amino acids: CASSMVPPEQFF. For the CDR3, the DNA is TGTGCCAGTAGTATGGTTCCCCCCGAGCAGTTCTTC.

The V call is TRBV19, the J call TRBJ1-1, with TRBD1 matching over 8 bases. Per germline, CDR1 LNHDA and CDR2 SQIVND (reference sequence). The CDR3 is 15 residues long. V was pared by 7 bases and J by 0 bases, with 7 bases of the junction left unmatched. CDR3 residues: CASTGTGLLNTEAFF. Written as DNA, the CDR3 is TGTGCCAGTACAGGGACAGGCTTATTGAACACTGAAGCTTTCTTT.

The chain combines TRBV10-1 with TRBJ2-1, with D maybe TRBD2 (5 bases). Trimming cost V 0 bases and J 3 bases, with 9 bases left between them. Per germline, CDR1 WNHNN and CDR2 SYGVQD (reference sequence). This CDR3 spans 15 amino acids. The CDR3 bases are TGCGCCAGCAGTGAGTCCCCGGGGATCTACAATGAGCAGTTCTTC. Its protein is CASSESPGIYNEQFF.

Only one count was recorded for this clone. The gene calls are TRBV5-1 and TRBJ1-1; D is possibly TRBD1 (5 bases). Trimming removed 5 bases at V and 3 bases at J, with 26 bases between. This CDR3 is built from 18 residues. The germline CDR1 and CDR2 sequences are SGHRS and YFSETQ. The chain's CDR3 is CASRPRILGSGLDTEAFF. The CDR3 DNA sequence: TGCGCCAGCAGACCTCGAATTCTCGGGTCAGGGTTAGACACTGAAGCTTTCTTT.

J is TRBJ1-2 and V is TRBV12-5; D not resolved. The V gene's germline CDR1 is LGHNT and CDR2 FRNRAP. V lost 1 base and J 4 bases, leaving 1 base between the germline ends. This CDR3 is built from 11 residues. CDR3 in amino acids: CASGLGYGYTF. CDR3 nucleotide sequence: TGTGCTAGTGGTTTGGGCTATGGCTACACCTTC. Filled out from reference TRBV12-5 and TRBJ1-2, the complete variable domain reads DARVTQTPRHKVTEMGQEVTMRCQPILGHNTVFWYRQTMMQGLELLAYFRNRAPLDDSGMPKDRFSAEMPDATLATLKIQPSEPRDSAVYFCASGLGYGYTFGSGTRLTVV.

V gene TRBV2 combines with J gene TRBJ1-5, with TRBD1 matching over 9 bases. CDR3 size: 16 residues. CDR1 is SNHLY and CDR2 is FYNNEI in the germline V gene. V was pared by 10 bases and J by 5 bases, with 15 bases of the junction left unmatched. This CDR3 is CATKGQGFGDDQPQHF. CDR3 in DNA: TGTGCCACTAAGGGACAGGGATTTGGAGACGATCAGCCCCAGCATTTT.

The rearrangement joins TRBV11-2 to TRBJ2-1, with a tentative D call TRBD2 (6 bases). CDR3 length: 17 amino acids. Germline V CDR1 and CDR2: SGHAT, FQNNGV. Trimming took 3 bases from V and 6 from J, leaving 21 bases between them. Written as DNA, the CDR3 is TGTGCCAGCAGCTTTCCCCGCCAGCGGGTCCTTTCCAATGAGCAGTTCTTC. This codes for CASSFPRQRVLSNEQFF.

The chain uses TRBV4-1 and TRBJ2-3; 8 bases are a match to TRBD2. The V gene end was trimmed by 5 bases and the J gene end by 5 bases; junction bases not matched to a gene: 9. Germline lookup yields CDR1 MGHRA and CDR2 YSYEKL. This CDR3 contains 15 residues. In DNA form, the CDR3 reads TGCGCCAGCAGCGTGCCGGGACTAGAAATAGATACGCAGTATTTT. Protein: CASSVPGLEIDTQYF.

This chain uses TRBV11-2 with TRBJ2-7, with D unresolved. With 0 bases removed from V and 0 bases from J, the gap between germline ends came to 6 bases. Germline CDR1 reads SGHAT; CDR2 reads FQNNGV. CDR3 length: 14 residues. Written as DNA, the CDR3 is TGTGCCAGCAGCTTAGAATACAGCTCCTACGAGCAGTACTTC. It codes for CASSLEYSSYEQYF.

The chain links TRBV19 to TRBJ2-7; D is unresolved. V shed 3 bases and J shed 1 base, with 7 bases lying between them. This CDR3 comprises 13 residues. Germline lookup yields CDR1 LNHDA and CDR2 SQIVND (reference sequence). The CDR3 reads CASSMHTSYEQYF. Written as DNA, the CDR3 is TGTGCCAGTAGTATGCACACTTCCTACGAGCAGTACTTC. Using reference TRBV19 and TRBJ2-7 for the parts outside the CDR3, the full variable domain is DGGITQSPKYLFRKEGQNVTLSCEQNLNHDAMYWYRQDPGQGLRLIYYSQIVNDFQKGDIAEGYSVSREKKESFPLTVTSAQKNPTAFYLCASSMHTSYEQYFGPGTRLTVT.